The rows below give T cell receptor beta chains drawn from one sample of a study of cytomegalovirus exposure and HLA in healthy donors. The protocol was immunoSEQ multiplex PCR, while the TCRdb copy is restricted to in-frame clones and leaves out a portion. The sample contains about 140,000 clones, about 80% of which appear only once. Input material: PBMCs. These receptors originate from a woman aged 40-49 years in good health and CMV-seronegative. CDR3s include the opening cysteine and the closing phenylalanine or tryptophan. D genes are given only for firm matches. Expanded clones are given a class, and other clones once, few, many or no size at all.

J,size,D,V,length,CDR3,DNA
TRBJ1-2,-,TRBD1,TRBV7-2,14,CASSPRGRSNGYTF,TGTGCCAGCAGCCCCAGGGGGCGCTCGAATGGCTACACCTTC
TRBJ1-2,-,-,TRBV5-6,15,CASSLGPRTDYGYTF,TGTGCCAGCAGCTTGGGGCCCCGCACCGACTATGGCTACACCTTC
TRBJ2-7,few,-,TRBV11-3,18,CASSLDIIGGRTANEQYF,TGTGCCAGCAGCTTAGATATAATAGGGGGACGGACGGCGAACGAGCAGTACTTC
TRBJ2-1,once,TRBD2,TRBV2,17,CASRKGRGGNGDNEQFF,TGTGCCAGCAGGAAGGGACGGGGGGGGAATGGCGACAATGAGCAGTTCTTC
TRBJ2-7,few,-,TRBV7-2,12,CASSLGRYEQYF,TGTGCCAGCAGCTTAGGTCGTTACGAGCAGTACTTC
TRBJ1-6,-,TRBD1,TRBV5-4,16,CASSLALGQGNSPLHF,TGTGCCAGCAGCTTGGCCTTAGGACAGGGGAATTCACCCCTCCACTTT
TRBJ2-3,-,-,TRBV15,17,CATSEMALVASTDTQYF,TGTGCCACCAGCGAGATGGCCCTAGTGGCAAGCACAGATACGCAGTATTTT
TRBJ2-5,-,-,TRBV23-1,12,CASSSETGTQYF,TGCGCCAGCAGTTCAGAGACGGGGACCCAGTACTTC
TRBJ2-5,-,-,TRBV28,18,CASSFRKRLVAARRTQYF,TGTGCCAGCAGTTTTAGGAAACGACTCGTAGCGGCCCGTCGGACCCAGTACTTC
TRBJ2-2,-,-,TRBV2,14,CASSGMRGDGELFF,TGTGCCAGCAGTGGTATGCGGGGTGATGGGGAGCTGTTTTTT
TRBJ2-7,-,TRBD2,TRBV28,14,CASKVTSGLYEQYF,TGTGCCAGCAAAGTGACTAGCGGACTCTACGAGCAGTACTTC
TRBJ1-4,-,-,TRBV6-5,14,CASSYGAEGQKLFF,TGTGCCAGCAGTTACGGTGCAGAGGGCCAAAAACTGTTTTTT
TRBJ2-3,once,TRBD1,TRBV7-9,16,CSSSFRSQGAPDTQYF,TGTTCCAGCAGCTTTCGGTCGCAGGGGGCCCCAGATACGCAGTATTTT
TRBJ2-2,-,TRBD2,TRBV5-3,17,CARSLGLAGVHTGELFF,TGTGCCAGAAGCTTGGGACTAGCGGGAGTGCACACCGGGGAGCTGTTTTTT
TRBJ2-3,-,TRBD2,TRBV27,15,CASSRLAGGPDTQYF,TGTGCCAGCAGTCGACTAGCGGGAGGACCAGATACGCAGTATTTT
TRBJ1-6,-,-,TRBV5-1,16,CASSLVTAGGDSPLHF,TGCGCCAGCAGCTTGGTTACAGCGGGGGGGGATTCACCCCTCCACTTT
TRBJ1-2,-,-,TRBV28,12,CAARQDRGGYTF,TGTGCCGCCCGACAGGATCGGGGTGGCTACACCTTC
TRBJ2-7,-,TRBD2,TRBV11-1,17,CASSHPGVAGGPVEQYF,TGTGCCAGCAGCCACCCCGGGGTAGCGGGAGGACCCGTCGAGCAGTACTTC
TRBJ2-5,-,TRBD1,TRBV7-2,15,CASSSGTDLEGTQYF,TGTGCCAGCAGCTCCGGGACAGATCTTGAGGGGACCCAGTACTTC
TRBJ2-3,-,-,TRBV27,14,CASGLEGSADTQYF,TGTGCCAGCGGGTTGGAGGGGAGCGCAGATACGCAGTATTTT
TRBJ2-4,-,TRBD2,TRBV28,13,CASRNSGVSIQYF,TGTGCCAGCAGAAATAGCGGGGTGAGCATTCAGTACTTC
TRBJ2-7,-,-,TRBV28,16,CASSFWGGGSPYEQYF,TGTGCCAGCAGTTTTTGGGGGGGCGGGAGTCCCTACGAGCAGTACTTC
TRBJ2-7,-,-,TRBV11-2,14,CASSLGSLPYEQYF,TGTGCCAGCAGCTTGGGCTCCTTACCCTACGAGCAGTACTTC
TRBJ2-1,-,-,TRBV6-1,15,CASSEWQVTYNEQFF,TGTGCCAGCAGTGAATGGCAGGTGACCTACAATGAGCAGTTCTTC
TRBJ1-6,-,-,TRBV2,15,CASAGVGQSNSPLHF,TGTGCCAGCGCCGGGGTGGGACAATCTAATTCACCCCTCCACTTT
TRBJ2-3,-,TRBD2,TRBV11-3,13,CASSQDAGTRVYF,TGTGCCAGCAGCCAGGATGCCGGGACTAGAGTGTATTTT
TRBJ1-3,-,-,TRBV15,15,CATSRGGFSGNTIYF,TGTGCCACCAGCAGAGGAGGATTCTCTGGAAACACCATATATTTT
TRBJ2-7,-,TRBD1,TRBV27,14,CASSLGTGYYEQYF,TGTGCCAGCAGTTTAGGGACAGGTTACTACGAGCAGTACTTC
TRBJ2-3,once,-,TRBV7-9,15,CASSIGTPHTDTQYF,TGTGCCAGCAGCATAGGGACACCCCATACAGATACGCAGTATTTT
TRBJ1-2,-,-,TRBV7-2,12,CASSSQFYGYTF,TGTGCCAGCAGCTCGCAGTTCTATGGCTACACCTTC
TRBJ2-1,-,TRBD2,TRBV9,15,CASSVWGLGGDEQFF,TGTGCCAGCAGCGTTTGGGGACTAGGAGGCGATGAGCAGTTCTTC
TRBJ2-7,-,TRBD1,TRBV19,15,CASSIGGTGIHEQYF,TGTGCCAGTAGTATTGGGGGGACAGGGATACACGAGCAGTACTTC
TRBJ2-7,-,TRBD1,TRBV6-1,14,CASSVETGTYEQYF,TGTGCCAGCAGTGTTGAGACAGGGACGTACGAGCAGTACTTC
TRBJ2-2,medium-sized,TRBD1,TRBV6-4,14,CASSTGGETGELFF,TGTGCCAGTTCAACAGGGGGCGAGACCGGGGAGCTGTTTTTT
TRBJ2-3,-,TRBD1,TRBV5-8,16,CASGQGAGGHKDTQYF,TGTGCCAGCGGACAGGGGGCGGGGGGCCACAAAGATACGCAGTATTTT
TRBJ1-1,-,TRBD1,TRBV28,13,CASGDDRVSEAFF,TGTGCCAGCGGAGACGACAGGGTGTCTGAAGCTTTCTTT
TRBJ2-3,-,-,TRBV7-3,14,CASSLNREGDTQYF,TGTGCCAGCAGCTTAAACAGGGAGGGCGATACGCAGTATTTT
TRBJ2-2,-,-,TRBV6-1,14,CASSERGGTGELFF,TGTGCCAGCAGTGAAAGGGGGGGAACCGGGGAGCTGTTTTTT
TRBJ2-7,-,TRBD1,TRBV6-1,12,CASQGQPYEQYF,TGTGCCAGCCAGGGACAGCCCTACGAGCAGTACTTC
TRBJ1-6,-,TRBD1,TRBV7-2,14,CASSPQTGASPLHF,TGTGCCAGCAGCCCCCAGACAGGGGCTTCACCCCTCCACTTT
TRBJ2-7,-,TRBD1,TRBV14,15,CASSRGTGGAYEQYF,TGTGCCAGCAGCCGTGGGACAGGGGGGGCCTACGAGCAGTACTTC
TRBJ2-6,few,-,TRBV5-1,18,CASSAGGQLGSGANVLTF,TGCGCCAGCAGCGCGGGTGGACAGTTGGGTTCTGGGGCCAACGTCCTGACTTTC
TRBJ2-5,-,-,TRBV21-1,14,CASSKFWGGETQYF,TGTGCCAGCAGCAAATTCTGGGGGGGAGAGACCCAGTACTTC
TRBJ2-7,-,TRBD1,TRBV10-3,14,CAIRDRQGAYEQYF,TGTGCCATCAGAGACAGACAGGGGGCCTACGAGCAGTACTTC
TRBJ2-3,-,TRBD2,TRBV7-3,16,CASSLSLAGSTDTQYF,TGTGCCAGCAGCTTAAGCCTAGCGGGCAGCACAGATACGCAGTATTTT
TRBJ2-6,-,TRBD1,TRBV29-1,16,CSVEVRGQSGANGLTF,TGCAGCGTTGAAGTTAGGGGACAGTCTGGGGCCAACGGCCTGACTTTC
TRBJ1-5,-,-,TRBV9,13,CASSPGGNQPQHF,TGTGCCAGCAGCCCCGGAGGGAATCAGCCCCAGCATTTT
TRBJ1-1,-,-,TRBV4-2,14,CASSQVLAFTEAFF,TGTGCCAGCAGCCAAGTGTTGGCCTTCACTGAAGCTTTCTTT
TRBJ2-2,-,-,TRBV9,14,CASSPRRNTGELFF,TGTGCCAGCAGCCCTAGACGGAACACCGGGGAGCTGTTTTTT
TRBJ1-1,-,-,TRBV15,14,CATSRGQVNTEAFF,TGTGCCACCAGCAGAGGCCAGGTGAACACTGAAGCTTTCTTT
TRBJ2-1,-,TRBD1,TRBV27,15,CASSFGRGPGNEQFF,TGTGCCAGCAGTTTTGGCAGGGGGCCAGGAAATGAGCAGTTCTTC
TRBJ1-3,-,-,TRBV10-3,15,CAISESLPGGNTIYF,TGTGCCATCAGTGAGTCGTTGCCAGGGGGAAACACCATATATTTT
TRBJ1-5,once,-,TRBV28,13,CATLDSINQPQHF,TGTGCCACCCTGGACAGCATCAATCAGCCCCAGCATTTT
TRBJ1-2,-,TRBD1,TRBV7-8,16,CASSLAGTGSNYGYTF,TGTGCCAGCAGCTTAGCGGGGACAGGGAGTAACTATGGCTACACCTTC
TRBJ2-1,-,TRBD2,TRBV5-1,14,CASSGASGNNEQFF,TGCGCCAGCAGTGGAGCTAGCGGGAACAATGAGCAGTTCTTC
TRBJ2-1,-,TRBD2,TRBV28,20,CASSLYSKPSGGDSYNEQFF,TGTGCCAGCAGTTTATATTCGAAGCCTAGCGGGGGGGACTCCTACAATGAGCAGTTCTTC
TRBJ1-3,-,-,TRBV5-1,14,CASSLSGVGNTIYF,TGCGCCAGCAGCTTGTCAGGGGTTGGAAACACCATATATTTT
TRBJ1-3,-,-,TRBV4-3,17,CASSPQDGGFSGNTIYF,TGCGCCAGCAGCCCACAAGATGGGGGGTTCTCTGGAAACACCATATATTTT
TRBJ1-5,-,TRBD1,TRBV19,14,CASSDRDRGQPQHF,TGTGCCAGTAGTGACCGGGACAGAGGTCAGCCCCAGCATTTT